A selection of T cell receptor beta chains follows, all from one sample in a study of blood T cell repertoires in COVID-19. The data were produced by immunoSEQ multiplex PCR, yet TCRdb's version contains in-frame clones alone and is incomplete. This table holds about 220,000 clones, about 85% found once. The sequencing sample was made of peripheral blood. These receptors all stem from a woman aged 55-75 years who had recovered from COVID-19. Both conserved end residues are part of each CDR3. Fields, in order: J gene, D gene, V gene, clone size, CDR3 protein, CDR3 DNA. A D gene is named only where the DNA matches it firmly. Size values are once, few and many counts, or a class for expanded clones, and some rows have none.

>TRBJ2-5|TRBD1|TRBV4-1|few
CASSPATGTGIQETQYF
TGCGCCAGCAGCCCCGCCACGGGGACAGGGATTCAAGAGACCCAGTACTTC
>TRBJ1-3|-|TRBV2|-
CASSVLRSALGNTIYF
TGTGCCAGCAGTGTTCTCAGGTCCGCCTTAGGAAACACCATATATTTT
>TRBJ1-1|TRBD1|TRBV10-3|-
CAISRTGTEAFF
TGTGCCATCAGTCGGACAGGGACTGAAGCTTTCTTT
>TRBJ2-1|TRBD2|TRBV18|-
CASSLSGGVYNEQFF
TGTGCCAGCTCACTCAGCGGGGGAGTATACAATGAGCAGTTCTTC
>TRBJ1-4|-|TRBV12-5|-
CASGLVHRQATNEKLFF
TGTGCTAGTGGTTTGGTACATCGGCAGGCAACTAATGAAAAACTGTTTTTT
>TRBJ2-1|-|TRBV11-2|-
CASSRSGGKANEQFF
TGTGCCAGCAGCAGGAGCGGAGGAAAAGCCAATGAGCAGTTCTTC
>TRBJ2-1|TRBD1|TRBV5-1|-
CASRLGTAPNNEQFF
TGCGCCAGCAGGTTAGGGACAGCCCCTAACAATGAGCAGTTCTTC
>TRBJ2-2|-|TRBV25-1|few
CASSEYGNTNTGELFF
TGTGCCAGCAGTGAATACGGGAATACGAACACCGGGGAGCTGTTTTTT
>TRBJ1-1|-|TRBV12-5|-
CASGWPIGGVNTEAFF
TGTGCTAGTGGCTGGCCAATCGGGGGGGTGAACACTGAAGCTTTCTTT
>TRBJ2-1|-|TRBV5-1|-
CASSLRGGAAPRLTDNEQFF
TGCGCCAGCAGCTTGAGAGGAGGGGCCGCGCCACGACTGACTGACAATGAGCAGTTCTTC
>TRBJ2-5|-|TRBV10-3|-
CAIRAGEETQYF
TGTGCCATCAGGGCAGGGGAGGAGACCCAGTACTTC
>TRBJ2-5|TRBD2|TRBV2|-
CASSEERGDQETQYF
TGTGCCAGCAGTGAGGAGCGGGGGGACCAAGAGACCCAGTACTTC
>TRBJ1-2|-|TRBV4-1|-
CASSQSTTGYGYTF
TGCGCCAGCAGCCAATCAACAACGGGGTATGGCTACACCTTC
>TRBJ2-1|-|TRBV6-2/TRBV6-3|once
CASSYSRSSNEQFF
TGTGCCAGCAGTTATTCAAGGAGCAGCAATGAGCAGTTCTTC
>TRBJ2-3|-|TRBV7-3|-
CASSLRPASTDTQYF
TGTGCCAGCAGCTTAAGGCCCGCTAGCACAGATACGCAGTATTTT